The source of this T cell receptor beta chain is a study of T cells expressing NK-cell markers. Overall study: Sorted CD3+CD56+NKG2C+, CD3+CD56+NKG2C- and CD3+CD56-NKG2C+ T-cell subsets were beta-chain profiled.

As for this clonotype: Its specificity is not known.

Study-wide results and caveats: Unclear, still, was the HCMV specificity of the expanded NKG2C+ T cell clones. Four donors' CD3+CD56-NKG2C+ cells were dominated by the same clonotypes.

CDR3 length equals 12 residues. Reanalyzing the 5' RACE reads, TCRdb keeps one entry per CDR3 protein, without DNA. The sample's table shows 500,000 or so distinct CDR3 sequences. This clonotype was sampled from a man between 18 and 29 years old in good health. V and J are TRBV12-3 or TRBV12-4 and TRBJ2-2. Sequenced: blood T cells: a sorted CD56 or NKG2C T cell subset, CD4+ or CD8+ T cells, or bulk PBMC T cells (not recorded which). The CDR3 here is CASTHLFGELFF.